The entry below describes one TCR beta chain. CDR3 length equals 13 residues. V lost 1 base, J lost 6 bases, and 7 bases lay in between. Germline V CDR1 and CDR2: MNHEY, SVGEGT. As for time point: pre-sensitization, week 0. Regarding treatment: therapeutic diphenylcyclopropenone sensitization with weekly scalp DPC. Unfractionated whole blood was the source of the extracted total RNA. This sample was included in a study of human T cells and chemical hapten exposure. Study background: Patients, mostly women, had alopecia areata, alopecia totalis or alopecia universalis.

Single cDNA molecules in the library carried unique molecular identifiers attached during preparation. Study processing details: With a range of about 23,224 to 700,000, the median per sample was around 96,000 TCRs. MiXCR, applied by TCRdb to the RACE reads, yields one record per CDR3 protein. TCRdb's processing, not the authors' own work, is the source of the V and J calls. The table has 80,000 to 95,000 distinct CDR3 sequences, approximately 9.9% seen once; the top ten hold less than 4.5%. V usage is TRBV6-2 or TRBV6-3 and J usage is TRBJ1-5; no reliable D call. This sequence originates from a woman aged 40 to 55 with alopecia areata. Some clones in this sample may be carry-over from other donors' samples. The material sequenced was whole blood, taken in connection with sensitization to the hapten diphenylcyclopropenone (DPC). This chain's CDR3 is CASSYLVFQPQHF. The CDR3 DNA reads TGTGCCAGCAGTTACTTAGTTTTTCAGCCCCAGCATTTT.